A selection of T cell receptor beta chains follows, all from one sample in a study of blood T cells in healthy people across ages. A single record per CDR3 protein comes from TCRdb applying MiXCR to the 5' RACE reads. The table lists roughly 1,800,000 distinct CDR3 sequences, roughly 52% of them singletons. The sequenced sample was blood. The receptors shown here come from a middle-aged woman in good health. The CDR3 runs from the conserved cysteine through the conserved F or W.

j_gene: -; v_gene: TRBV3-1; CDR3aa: CASSQEGTSGETQYF
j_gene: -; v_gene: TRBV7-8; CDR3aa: CASSQRRSAYEQYF
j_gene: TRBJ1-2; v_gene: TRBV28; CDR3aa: CAGKETGRTGDNYGYTF
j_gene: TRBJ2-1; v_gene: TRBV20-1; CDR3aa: CSASGPAGGLNEQFF
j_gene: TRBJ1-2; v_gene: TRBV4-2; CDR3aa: CASSQALERGYTF
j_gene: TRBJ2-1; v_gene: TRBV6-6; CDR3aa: CASSYSLGRGTYNEQFF
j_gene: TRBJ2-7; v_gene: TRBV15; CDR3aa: CATSRDHKDRPVSEEQYF
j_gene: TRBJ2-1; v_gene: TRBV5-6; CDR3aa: CASSFIGQLYNEQFF
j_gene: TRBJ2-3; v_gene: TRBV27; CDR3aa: CASSEGLRGTDTQYF
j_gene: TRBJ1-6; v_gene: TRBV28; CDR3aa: CASSTLSRGLLNSPLHF
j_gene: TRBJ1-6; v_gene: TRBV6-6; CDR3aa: CASRKVSTGGGHSPLHF
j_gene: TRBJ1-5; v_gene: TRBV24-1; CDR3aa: CATSDSDLQGSWNQPQHF
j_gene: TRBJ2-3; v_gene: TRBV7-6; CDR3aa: CANSLEGLSATDAQYF
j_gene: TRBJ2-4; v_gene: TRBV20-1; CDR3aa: CSARDLGGLAKNIQYF
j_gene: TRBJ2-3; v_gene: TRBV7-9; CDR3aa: CASSLEGTSADTQYF
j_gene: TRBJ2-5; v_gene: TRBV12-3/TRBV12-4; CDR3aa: CASRQSGLQQTQYF
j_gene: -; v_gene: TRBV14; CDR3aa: CASSQGGQFTSSYNEQYF